This T cell receptor (beta chain) was captured in a study of Graves' ophthalmopathy and Graves' hyperthyroidism. Whole-study results and caveats: Blood shared most expanded thyroid clonotypes above 0.001 frequency.

Researchers took RNA transcripts and amplified TCR beta CDR3 regions from them. First-round RT-PCR used HTBI primers; second-round multiplex PCR followed. Via MiXCR, TCRdb re-called the multiplex PCR reads, giving one row per CDR3 protein. The sample includes about 240,000 distinct CDR3 sequences, around 42% of them seen just once. Symptoms, serum thyroxine and TRAb, thyroid ultrasound, and orbital computed tomography formed the diagnostic basis. A remark on this clonotype: Its specificity is not known.

This CDR3 contains 14 residues. Trimming cost V 6 bases and J 8 bases; bases outside gene matches: 12. Germline CDR1 is MDHEN and CDR2 is SYDVKM. The receptor comes from an adult man with Graves' ophthalmopathy. What was sequenced was peripheral blood. J is TRBJ1-2 and V is TRBV28; 7 bases match TRBD1. CDR3 residues: CASSTFAGQKGYTF. In DNA, the CDR3 is TGTGCCAGCAGCACCTTCGCGGGACAGAAGGGCTACACCTTC.